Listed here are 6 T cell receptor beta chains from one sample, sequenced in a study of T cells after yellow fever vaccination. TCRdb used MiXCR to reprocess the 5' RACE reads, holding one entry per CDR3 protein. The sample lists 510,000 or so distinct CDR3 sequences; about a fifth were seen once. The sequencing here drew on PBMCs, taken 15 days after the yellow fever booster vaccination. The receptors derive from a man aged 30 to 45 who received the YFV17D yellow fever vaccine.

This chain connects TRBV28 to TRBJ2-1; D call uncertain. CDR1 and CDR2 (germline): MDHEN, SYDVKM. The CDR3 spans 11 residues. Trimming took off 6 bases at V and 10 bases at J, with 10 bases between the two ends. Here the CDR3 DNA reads TGTGCCAGCAGATTCTTGGGGGAGCAGTTCTTC. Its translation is CASRFLGEQFF.

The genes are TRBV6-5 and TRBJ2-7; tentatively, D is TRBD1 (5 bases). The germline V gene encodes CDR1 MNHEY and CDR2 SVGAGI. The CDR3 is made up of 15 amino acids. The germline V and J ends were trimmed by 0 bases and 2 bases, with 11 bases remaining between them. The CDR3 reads CASSYSPTGAYEQYF. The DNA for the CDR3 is TGTGCCAGCAGTTACTCCCCAACAGGTGCCTACGAGCAGTACTTC.

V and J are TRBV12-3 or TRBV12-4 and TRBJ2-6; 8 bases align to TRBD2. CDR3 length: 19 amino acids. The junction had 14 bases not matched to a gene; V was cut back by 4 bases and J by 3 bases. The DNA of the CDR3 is TGTGCCAGCAGTTCACGGGGGGGAACAGGGTATAGTGGGGCCAACGTCCTGACTTTC. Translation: CASSSRGGTGYSGANVLTF.

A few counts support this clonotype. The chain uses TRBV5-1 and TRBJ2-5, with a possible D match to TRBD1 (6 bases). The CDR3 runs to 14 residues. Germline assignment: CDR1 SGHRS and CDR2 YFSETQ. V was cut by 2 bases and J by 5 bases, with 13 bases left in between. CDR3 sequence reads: CASSFGQIKETQYF. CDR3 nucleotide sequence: TGCGCCAGCAGCTTTGGACAGATTAAGGAGACCCAGTACTTC. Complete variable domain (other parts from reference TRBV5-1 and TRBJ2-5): KAGVTQTPRYLIKTRGQQVTLSCSPISGHRSVSWYQQTPGQGLQFLFEYFSETQRNKGNFPGRFSGRQFSNSRSEMNVSTLELGDSALYLCASSFGQIKETQYFGPGTRLLVL.

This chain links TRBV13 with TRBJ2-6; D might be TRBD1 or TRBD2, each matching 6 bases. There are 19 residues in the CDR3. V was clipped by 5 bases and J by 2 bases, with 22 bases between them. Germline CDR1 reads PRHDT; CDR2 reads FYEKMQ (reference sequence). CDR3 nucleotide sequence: TGTGCCAGCAGCGAGGGGGACTTCCGAAACCCAGCTGGGGCCAACGTCCTGACTTTC. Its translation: CASSEGDFRNPAGANVLTF.

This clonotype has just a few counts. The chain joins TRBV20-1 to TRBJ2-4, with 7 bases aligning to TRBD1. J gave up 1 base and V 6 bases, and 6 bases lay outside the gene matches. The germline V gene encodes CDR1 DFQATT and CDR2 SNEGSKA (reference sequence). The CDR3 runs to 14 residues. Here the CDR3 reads CSATTGEAKNIQYF. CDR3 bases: TGCAGTGCCACAACAGGGGAGGCCAAAAACATTCAGTACTTC.